A single T cell receptor (beta chain) is shown here with its context. Antigen specificity is unknown. The sample comes from a study of T cell responses to AZD1222 COVID-19 vaccine. Findings of the study overall: Seropositivity was recorded at baseline in only six AZD1222 recipients. Donors were chiefly white British, with a greater number of females, and clonal diversity was perhaps underestimated. Along spike, vaccine-associated CD4 TCRs were found throughout, with dominance at 160-218 and 743-854.

The CDR3 consists of 13 residues. CDR1 is MNHEY and CDR2 is SVGAGI in the germline V gene. V lost 6 bases and J lost 2, with 10 bases in between. Sequencing was performed with immunoSEQ multiplex PCR; in TCRdb, only in-frame clones are kept and a portion is missing. The table records about 75,000 clones, 70% to 90% of them present only once. The TCR was taken from an adult who received the MenACWY meningococcal vaccine as a control. V gene TRBV6-5 combines with J gene TRBJ2-5; D unclear. The sample in question was peripheral blood, obtained 28 days after the second dose of the MenACWY control vaccine. CDR3 protein: CASRGSRQETQYF. In DNA, the CDR3 is TGTGCCAGCAGGGGCAGCCGTCAAGAGACCCAGTACTTC.